The 10 T cell receptor beta chains listed next were all sequenced from one sample in a study of blood T cells in healthy people across ages. Combining a sample-barcoded 5' primer with a J-beta primer mix, a second PCR ran for roughly 6 to 12 cycles. TCRdb ran MiXCR on the 5' RACE reads and lists one entry per CDR3 protein. The top ten clones hold roughly 19% of a sample with about 730,000 distinct CDR3 sequences, roughly 47% of them seen once. The material sequenced was blood. Receptors were obtained from a woman aged 60-75 years in good health.

The V gene is TRBV4-2, the J gene TRBJ2-1, with D tentatively TRBD2 (6 bases). The germline CDR1 and CDR2 sequences are LGHNA and YNFKEQ. CDR3 length: 16 residues. V was trimmed by 0 bases and J by 9 bases, leaving 18 bases between them. The CDR3 DNA sequence: TGTGCCAGCAGCCAAGATTCTAGCGCCGGGACCGGTGAGCAGTTCTTC. This codes for CASSQDSSAGTGEQFF.

This clonotype was counted a few times. The CDR3 spells CASSQAAGGADTEAFF. The CDR3 coding sequence is TGTGCCAGCAGCCAAGCGGCAGGGGGCGCGGACACTGAAGCTTTCTTT. The gene calls are TRBV3-1 and TRBJ1-1, with 8 bases aligning to TRBD1. This CDR3 is 16 amino acids long. V shed 1 base and J 3 bases; nucleotides not matched to a gene: 7. Germline V CDR1 and CDR2: LGHDT, YNNKEL (reference sequence).

V usage is TRBV11-2 and J usage is TRBJ2-1; TRBD2 matches at 11 bases. Trimming cost V 5 bases and J 6 bases; bases outside gene matches: 6. CDR1 is SGHAT and CDR2 is FQNNGV in the germline V gene. The CDR3 contains 15 residues. CDR3 DNA sequence: TGTGCCAGCAGCCAACTAGCGGGGGCCTCCAATGAGCAGTTCTTC. Its protein product is CASSQLAGASNEQFF.

A single count supports this clonotype. The chain carries TRBV27 and TRBJ2-3, with 7 nucleotides matching TRBD2. CDR3 length: 15 amino acids. Trimming took 5 bases from V and 0 from J; bases not matched to a gene: 5. Germline V gene data show CDR1 as MNHEY and CDR2 as SMNVEV (reference sequence). CDR3 region: CASSPLARSTDTQYF. The CDR3 nucleotides read TGTGCCAGCAGTCCACTAGCGCGTAGCACAGATACGCAGTATTTT.

The rearrangement joins TRBV28 to TRBJ2-7; 11 bases align to TRBD2. J gave up 6 bases and V 2 bases, and 9 bases lay outside the gene matches. The CDR3 has 16 amino acids. The germline V gene encodes CDR1 MDHEN and CDR2 SYDVKM. CDR3 region: CASSLATSGGTSEQYF. The CDR3 DNA is TGTGCCAGCAGTTTAGCCACTAGCGGGGGTACAAGCGAGCAGTACTTC.

The sample holds a few counts of this clonotype. The chain links TRBV11-2 to TRBJ2-1; D gene ambiguous. Germline V lookup: CDR1 SGHAT, CDR2 FQNNGV. This CDR3 has 14 residues. Deletions cut 0 bases from V and 3 bases from J, with 6 bases between. CDR3 sequence (DNA): TGTGCCAGCAGCTTAGAGCGCGTCTACAATGAGCAGTTCTTC. Amino acid sequence: CASSLERVYNEQFF.

The rearrangement links TRBV20-1 to TRBJ2-1; TRBD2 aligns across 10 bases. V lost 5 bases, J lost 0 bases, and 7 bases stayed unmatched. The V gene's germline CDR1 is DFQATT and CDR2 SNEGSKA (reference sequence). This CDR3 comprises 16 residues. CDR3 amino acids: CSAPLSGRFSYNEQFF. CDR3 in DNA: TGCAGTGCTCCTCTTAGCGGGAGGTTCTCCTACAATGAGCAGTTCTTC.

In this sample, this clonotype turned up a few times. The chain joins TRBV20-1 to TRBJ2-7; weak D call: TRBD1 (6 bases). The CDR3 runs 13 residues. V lost 4 bases and J lost 4, with 14 bases in between. Germline assignment: CDR1 DFQATT and CDR2 SNEGSKA (reference sequence). The CDR3 DNA follows: TGCAGTGCTAAACTCGGGACACTATACGAGCAGTACTTC. This gives the protein CSAKLGTLYEQYF.

CDR3 bases: TGTGCCAGCAGCGGAGCGGGGGGGATCGGCAATGAGCAGTTCTTC. Amino acids: CASSGAGGIGNEQFF. This rearrangement joins TRBV9 to TRBJ2-1; 10 positions agree with TRBD2. CDR1 is SGDLS and CDR2 is YYNGEE in the germline V gene. This CDR3 has 15 residues. With V trimmed by 3 bases and J by 6 bases, 6 bases remained unmatched.

About this clonotype itself: A clone one base away is much larger, so this may be a read error. The V and J genes are TRBV9 and TRBJ2-1; D assignment may be TRBD1 or TRBD2 (5 bases each). Germline-derived CDR1 and CDR2 are SGDLS and YYNGEE. The CDR3 consists of 14 residues. Between the trimmed V and J ends, which lost 3 bases and 13 bases, there was a span of 20 bases. As DNA, the CDR3 is TGTGCCAGCAGCGAATCAGGGACGACAAAGACCCAGTTCTTC. Translation gives CASSESGTTKTQFF.